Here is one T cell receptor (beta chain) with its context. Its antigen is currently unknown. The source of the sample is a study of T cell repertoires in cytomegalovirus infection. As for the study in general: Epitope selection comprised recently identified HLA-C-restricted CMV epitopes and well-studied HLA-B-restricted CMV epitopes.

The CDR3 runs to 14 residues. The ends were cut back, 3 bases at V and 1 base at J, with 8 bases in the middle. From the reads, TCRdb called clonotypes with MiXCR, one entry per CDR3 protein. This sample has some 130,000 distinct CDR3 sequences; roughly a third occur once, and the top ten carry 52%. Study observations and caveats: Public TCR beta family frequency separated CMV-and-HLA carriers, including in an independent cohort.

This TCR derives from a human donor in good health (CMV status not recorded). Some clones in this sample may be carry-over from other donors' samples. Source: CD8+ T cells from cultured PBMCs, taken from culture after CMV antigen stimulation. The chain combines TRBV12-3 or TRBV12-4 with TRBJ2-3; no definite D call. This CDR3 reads CASSLASRTDTQYF. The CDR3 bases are TGTGCCAGCAGTTTGGCCTCACGCACAGATACGCAGTATTTT.